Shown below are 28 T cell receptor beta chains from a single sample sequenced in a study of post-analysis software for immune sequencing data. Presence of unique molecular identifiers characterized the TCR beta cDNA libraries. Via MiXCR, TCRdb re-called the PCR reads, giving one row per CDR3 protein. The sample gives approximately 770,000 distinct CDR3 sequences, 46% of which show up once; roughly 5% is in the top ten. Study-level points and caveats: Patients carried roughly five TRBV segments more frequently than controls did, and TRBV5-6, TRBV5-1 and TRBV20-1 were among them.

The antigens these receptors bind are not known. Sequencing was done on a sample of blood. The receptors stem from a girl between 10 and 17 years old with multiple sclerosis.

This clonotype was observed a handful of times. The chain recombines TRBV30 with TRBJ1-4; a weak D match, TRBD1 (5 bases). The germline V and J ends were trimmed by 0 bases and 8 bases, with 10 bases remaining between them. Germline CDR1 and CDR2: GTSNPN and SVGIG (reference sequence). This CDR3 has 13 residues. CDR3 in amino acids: CAWSVFQGEKLFF. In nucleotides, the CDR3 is TGTGCCTGGAGTGTATTCCAGGGAGAAAAACTGTTTTTT.

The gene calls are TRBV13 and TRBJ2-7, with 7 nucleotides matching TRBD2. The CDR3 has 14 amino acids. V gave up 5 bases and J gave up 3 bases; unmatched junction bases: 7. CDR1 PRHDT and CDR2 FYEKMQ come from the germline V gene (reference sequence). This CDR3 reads CASSATSEIYEQYF. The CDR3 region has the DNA TGTGCCAGCAGCGCCACTAGCGAAATCTACGAGCAGTACTTC.

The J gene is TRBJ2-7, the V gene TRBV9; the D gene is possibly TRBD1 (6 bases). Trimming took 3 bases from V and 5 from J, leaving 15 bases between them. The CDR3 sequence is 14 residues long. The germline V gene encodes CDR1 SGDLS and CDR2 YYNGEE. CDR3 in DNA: TGTGCCAGCAGCGGGCCGATACAGGGAAACGAGCAGTACTTC. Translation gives CASSGPIQGNEQYF.

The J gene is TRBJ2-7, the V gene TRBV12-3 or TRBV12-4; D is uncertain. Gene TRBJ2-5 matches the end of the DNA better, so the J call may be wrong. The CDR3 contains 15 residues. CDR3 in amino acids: CASSLVAGVRETQYF. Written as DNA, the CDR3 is TGTGCCAGCAGTTTAGTTGCTGGGGTCCGGGAGACCCAGTACTTC.

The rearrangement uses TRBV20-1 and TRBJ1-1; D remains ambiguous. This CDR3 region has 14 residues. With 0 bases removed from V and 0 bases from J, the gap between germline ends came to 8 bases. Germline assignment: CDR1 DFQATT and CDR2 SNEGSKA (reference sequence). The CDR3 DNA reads TGCAGTGCTAGAGATACCCGTATGAACACTGAAGCTTTCTTT. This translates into CSARDTRMNTEAFF.

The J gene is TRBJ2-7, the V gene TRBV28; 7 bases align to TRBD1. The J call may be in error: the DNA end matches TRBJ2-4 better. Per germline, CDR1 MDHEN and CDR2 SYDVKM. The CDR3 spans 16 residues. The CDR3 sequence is CASSLEGAKAKNIQYF. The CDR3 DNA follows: TGTGCCAGCAGTTTAGAGGGGGCCAAAGCCAAAAACATTCAGTACTTC.

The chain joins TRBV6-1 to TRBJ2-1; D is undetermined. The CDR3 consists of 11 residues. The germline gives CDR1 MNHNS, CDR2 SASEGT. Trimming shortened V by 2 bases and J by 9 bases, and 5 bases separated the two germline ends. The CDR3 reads CASSEISEQFF. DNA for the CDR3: TGTGCCAGCAGTGAAATTTCTGAGCAGTTCTTC.

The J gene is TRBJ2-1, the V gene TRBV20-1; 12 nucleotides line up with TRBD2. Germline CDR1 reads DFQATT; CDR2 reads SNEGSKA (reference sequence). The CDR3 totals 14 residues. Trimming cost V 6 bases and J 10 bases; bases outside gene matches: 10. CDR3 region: CSARLAGGGSEQFF. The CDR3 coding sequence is TGCAGTGCCCGCCTAGCGGGAGGGGGATCGGAGCAGTTCTTC.

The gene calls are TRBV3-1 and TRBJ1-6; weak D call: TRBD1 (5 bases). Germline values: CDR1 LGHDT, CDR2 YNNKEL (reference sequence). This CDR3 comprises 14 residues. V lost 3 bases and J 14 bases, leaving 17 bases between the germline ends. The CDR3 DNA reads TGTGCCAGCAGCCAGGACCTTACAGGACATTCCCTCCACTTT. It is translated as CASSQDLTGHSLHF.

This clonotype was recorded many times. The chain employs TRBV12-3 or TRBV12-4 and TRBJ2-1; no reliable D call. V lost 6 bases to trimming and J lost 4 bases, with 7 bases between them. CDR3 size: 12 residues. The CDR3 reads CASSLGYNEQFF. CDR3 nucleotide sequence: TGTGCCAGCAGCTTGGGTTACAATGAGCAGTTCTTC.

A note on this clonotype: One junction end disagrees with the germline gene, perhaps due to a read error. For the CDR3, the DNA is TGTGCCAGCAGTTTGGACGTTGGTTCACCCCTCCACTTT. Translation gives CASSLDVGSPLHF. This chain links TRBV5-6 with TRBJ1-6, with D unresolved. The CDR3 loop spans 13 amino acids. CDR1 and CDR2 (germline): SGHDT, YYEEEE.

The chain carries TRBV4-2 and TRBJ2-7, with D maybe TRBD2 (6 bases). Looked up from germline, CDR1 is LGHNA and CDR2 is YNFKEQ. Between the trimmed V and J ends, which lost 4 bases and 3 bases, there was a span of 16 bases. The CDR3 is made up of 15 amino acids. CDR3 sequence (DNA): TGTGCCAGCAGCCCGAGACTAGGGTTGGACTACGAGCAGTACTTC. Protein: CASSPRLGLDYEQYF.

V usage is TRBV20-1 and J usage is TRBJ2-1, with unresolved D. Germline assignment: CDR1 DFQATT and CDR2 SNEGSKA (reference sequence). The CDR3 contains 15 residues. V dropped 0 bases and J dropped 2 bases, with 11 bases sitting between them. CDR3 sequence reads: CSARDLSKTYNEQFF. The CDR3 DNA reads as TGCAGTGCTAGAGATCTCTCTAAAACCTACAATGAGCAGTTCTTC.

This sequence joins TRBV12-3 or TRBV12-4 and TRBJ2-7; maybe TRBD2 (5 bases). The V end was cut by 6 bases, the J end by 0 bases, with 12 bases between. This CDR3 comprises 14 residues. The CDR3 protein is CASRGAVSSYEQYF. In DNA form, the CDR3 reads TGTGCCAGCAGGGGAGCGGTTAGCTCCTACGAGCAGTACTTC.

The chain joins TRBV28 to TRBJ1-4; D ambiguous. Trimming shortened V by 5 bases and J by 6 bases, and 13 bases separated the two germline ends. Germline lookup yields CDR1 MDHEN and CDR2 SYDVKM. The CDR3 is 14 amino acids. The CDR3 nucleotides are TGTGCCAGCAGTCCGTGGGCAGTTGATGAAAAACTGTTTTTT. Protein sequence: CASSPWAVDEKLFF.

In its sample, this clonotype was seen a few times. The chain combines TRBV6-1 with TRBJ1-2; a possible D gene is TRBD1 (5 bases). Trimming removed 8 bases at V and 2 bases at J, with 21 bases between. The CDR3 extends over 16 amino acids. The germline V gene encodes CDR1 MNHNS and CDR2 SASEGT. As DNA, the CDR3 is TGTGCCAGCCACCCCCGGCAGGCAGGGTTGAACTATGGCTACACCTTC. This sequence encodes CASHPRQAGLNYGYTF.

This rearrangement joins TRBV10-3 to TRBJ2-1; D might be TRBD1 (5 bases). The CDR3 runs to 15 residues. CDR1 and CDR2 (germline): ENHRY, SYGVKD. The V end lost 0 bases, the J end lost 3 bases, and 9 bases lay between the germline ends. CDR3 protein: CAISESKGFYNEQFF. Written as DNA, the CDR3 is TGTGCCATCAGTGAGTCGAAGGGGTTCTACAATGAGCAGTTCTTC.

The CDR3 DNA is TGTGCCAGCAGCTTAGCCCCCCAGACAGGGGGGGTTAATCAGCCCCAGCATTTT. Its protein is CASSLAPQTGGVNQPQHF. This chain links TRBV11-2 with TRBJ1-5, with 9 bases lining up with TRBD1. The CDR3 has 18 residues. Unmatched junction bases numbered 11, after V lost 1 base and J lost 4 bases. Germline assignment: CDR1 SGHAT and CDR2 FQNNGV.

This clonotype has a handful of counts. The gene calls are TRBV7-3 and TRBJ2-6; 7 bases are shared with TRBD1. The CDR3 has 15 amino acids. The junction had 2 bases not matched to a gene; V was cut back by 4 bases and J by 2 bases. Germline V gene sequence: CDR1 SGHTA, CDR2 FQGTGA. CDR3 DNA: TGTGCCAGCAGCTCCGGGACAGCTGGGGCCAACGTCCTGACTTTC. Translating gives CASSSGTAGANVLTF.

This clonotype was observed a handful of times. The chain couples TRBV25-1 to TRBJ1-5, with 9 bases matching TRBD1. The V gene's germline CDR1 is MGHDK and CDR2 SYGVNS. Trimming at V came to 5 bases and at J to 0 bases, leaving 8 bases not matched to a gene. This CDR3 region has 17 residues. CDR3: CASSPGQGLYSNQPQHF. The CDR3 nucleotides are TGTGCCAGCAGTCCGGGACAGGGACTTTATAGCAATCAGCCCCAGCATTTT.

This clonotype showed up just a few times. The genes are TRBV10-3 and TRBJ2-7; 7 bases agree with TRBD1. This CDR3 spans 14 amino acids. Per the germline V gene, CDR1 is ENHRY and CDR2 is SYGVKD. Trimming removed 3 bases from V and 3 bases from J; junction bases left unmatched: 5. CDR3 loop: CAISDGTEIYEQYF. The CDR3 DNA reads TGTGCCATCAGTGACGGGACAGAGATCTACGAGCAGTACTTC.

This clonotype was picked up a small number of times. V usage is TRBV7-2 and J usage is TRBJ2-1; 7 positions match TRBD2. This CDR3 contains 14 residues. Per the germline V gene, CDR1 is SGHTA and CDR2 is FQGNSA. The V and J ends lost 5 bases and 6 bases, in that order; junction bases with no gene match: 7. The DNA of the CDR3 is TGTGCCAGCAGCGACGGACTAGGGCGCAATGAGCAGTTCTTC. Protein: CASSDGLGRNEQFF.

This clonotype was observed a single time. CDR3: CASSLILSRLGETQYF. CDR3 DNA: TGCGCCAGCAGCTTAATCTTGTCCCGCCTGGGAGAGACCCAGTACTTC. This chain joins TRBV5-1 and TRBJ2-5; D unclear. This CDR3 comprises 16 residues. Germline-derived CDR1 and CDR2 are SGHRS and YFSETQ. V was shortened by 2 bases and J by 4 bases, with 18 bases between the two germline ends.

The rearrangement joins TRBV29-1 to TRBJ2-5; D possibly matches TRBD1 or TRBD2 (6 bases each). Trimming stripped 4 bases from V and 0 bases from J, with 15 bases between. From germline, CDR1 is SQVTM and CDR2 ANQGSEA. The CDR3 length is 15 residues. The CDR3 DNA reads TGCAGCGTTGGGGGGGCAGGGGACAACCAAGAGACCCAGTACTTC. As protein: CSVGGAGDNQETQYF.

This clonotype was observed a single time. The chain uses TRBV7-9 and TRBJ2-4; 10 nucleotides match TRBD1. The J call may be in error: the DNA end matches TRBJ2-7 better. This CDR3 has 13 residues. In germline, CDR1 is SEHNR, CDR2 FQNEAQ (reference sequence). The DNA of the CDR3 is TGTGCCAGCAGCCTCCGGGACAGGGGCGAGCAGTACTTC. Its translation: CASSLRDRGEQYF.

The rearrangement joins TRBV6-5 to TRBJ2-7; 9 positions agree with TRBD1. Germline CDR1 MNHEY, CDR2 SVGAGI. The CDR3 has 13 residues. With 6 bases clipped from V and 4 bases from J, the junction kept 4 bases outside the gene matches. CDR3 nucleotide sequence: TGTGCCAGCAGGCGACAGGGGGAGTACGAGCAGTACTTC. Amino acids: CASRRQGEYEQYF.

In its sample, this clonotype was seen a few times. In DNA form, the CDR3 reads TGCAGTGCTAGAGGGGCTAGCGGGAAGTACGAGCAGTACTTC. As protein: CSARGASGKYEQYF. The rearrangement joins TRBV20-1 to TRBJ2-7, with 9 bases fitting TRBD2. Per the germline V gene, CDR1 is DFQATT and CDR2 is SNEGSKA (reference sequence). V lost 1 base and J lost 4; bases outside the gene matches: 5. This CDR3 contains 14 residues.

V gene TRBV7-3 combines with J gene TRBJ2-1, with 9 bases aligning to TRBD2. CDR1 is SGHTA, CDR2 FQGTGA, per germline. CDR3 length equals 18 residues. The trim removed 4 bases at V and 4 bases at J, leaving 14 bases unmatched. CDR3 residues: CASSSGVAGESLYNEQFF. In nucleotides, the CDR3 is TGTGCCAGCAGCTCCGGGGTAGCGGGAGAATCCCTATACAATGAGCAGTTCTTC.